The 23 T cell receptor beta chains reported below all come from one sample, sequenced in a study of tumor-infiltrating lymphocytes in primary liver carcinoma. A primer in the constant region served to generate TCR beta cDNA from 500 to 600 ng of total RNA. Three nested multiplex PCR rounds, a slightly modified ARM-PCR, produced the libraries for TCR beta. Amplification in the first two PCR rounds was performed using TRBV1-TRBV30 forward primers and a C-beta reverse primer for 10 cycles each. TCRdb reprocessed the multiplex PCR reads via MiXCR and lists one record per CDR3 protein. The top ten clones hold 40% of a sample with roughly 20,000 distinct CDR3 sequences, over 70% of them seen once. Co-extracted RNA and DNA came from approximately 20-30 mg of unsorted bulk tissue. Sequenced input: liver tumor tissue from sampling region 4. Subset denoted: tumor region T4, right-lateral pole. These receptors were obtained from a woman under 40 with primary liver carcinoma and hepatitis B virus infection.

This clonotype was observed a handful of times. The V and J genes are TRBV6-6 and TRBJ1-1, with D perhaps TRBD1 (6 bases). Trimming removed 2 bases at V and 4 bases at J, with 8 bases between. The CDR3 runs 13 residues. Germline V gives CDR1 MNHNY, CDR2 SVGAGI (reference sequence). The CDR3: CASSYTGLTEAFF. CDR3 DNA: TGTGCCAGCAGTTACACAGGGCTCACTGAAGCTTTCTTT.

A word on this clonotype: The conserved phenylalanine or tryptophan normally closing the CDR3 is absent here, so this likely arose from a read error. The chain joins TRBV4-3 to TRBJ2-3; no reliable D call. The germline CDR1 and CDR2 sequences are LGHNA and YSLEER. The CDR3 loop spans 18 amino acids. This chain's CDR3 is CTSSQSVWLGDPDDTQYY. In DNA, the CDR3 is TGCACCAGCAGCCAGTCTGTCTGGCTGGGTGATCCCGATGATACGCAGTATTAT.

The chain has TRBV5-1 and TRBJ2-1, with D unclear. The CDR3 has 12 amino acids. Trimming pared 1 base from V and 4 bases from J, leaving 3 bases between. The germline gives CDR1 SGHRS, CDR2 YFSETQ. The CDR3 spells CASSLSYNEQFF. CDR3 sequence (DNA): TGCGCCAGCAGCTTGAGTTACAATGAGCAGTTCTTC.

The chain links TRBV12-5 to TRBJ1-1; 7 bases agree with TRBD1. The CDR3 length is 14 residues. Germline V gives CDR1 LGHNT, CDR2 FRNRAP. V was pared by 5 bases and J by 5 bases, with 8 bases of the junction left unmatched. The CDR3 spells CASGLKTGCTEAFF. In DNA form, the CDR3 reads TGTGCTAGTGGTCTTAAGACAGGGTGTACTGAAGCTTTCTTT.

In regard to this clonotype: One end of the junction fails to match germline, which may point to a read error. The V gene is TRBV4-3, the J gene TRBJ2-1, with unresolved D. The CDR3 covers 14 residues. Germline values: CDR1 LGHNA, CDR2 YSLEER. This CDR3 reads CACSHTELVNEQFF. In DNA form, the CDR3 reads TGCGCCTGCAGTCACACAGAGTTGGTCAATGAACAGTTCTTC.

This clonotype was observed a single time. The missing conserved phenylalanine or tryptophan at the end of this CDR3 makes a read error likely. The chain employs TRBV4-2 and TRBJ2-4; TRBD1 aligns across 9 bases. Per the germline V gene, CDR1 is LGHNA and CDR2 is YNFKEQ. V was pared by 0 bases and J by 0 bases, with 12 bases of the junction left unmatched. The CDR3 loop spans 20 amino acids. CDR3 sequence: CASSQDWGQGVLLAKNIQYL. The CDR3 nucleotides are TGTGCCAGCAGCCAAGATTGGGGACAGGGTGTTCTTTTAGCCAAAAACATTCAGTACTTA.

Of note for this clonotype: An end of the junction differs from the germline gene, which may be a read error. The rearrangement joins TRBV4-2 to TRBJ2-1; 8 bases align to TRBD2. Germline CDR1 is LGHNA and CDR2 is YNFKEQ. The CDR3 is 17 amino acids. This CDR3 reads CTSSQDIGAGVNNEQFF. CDR3 bases: TGTACCAGCAGTCAAGATATCGGAGCGGGAGTGAACAATGAGCAATTCTTC.

On this clonotype itself: One junction end disagrees with the germline gene, perhaps due to a read error. The chain employs TRBV30 and TRBJ2-1; 10 nucleotides align to TRBD2. CDR1 and CDR2 (germline): GTSNPN, SVGIG (reference sequence). CDR3 length: 16 residues. CDR3 protein: CAWSRGGASGRNEQFF. Written as DNA, the CDR3 is TGTGCCTGGAGCCGAGGGGGGGCTAGCGGGAGAAATGAACAGTTCTTC.

A word on this clonotype: Because it lacks the conserved phenylalanine or tryptophan at the end, this CDR3 is likely a read error. Because the CDR3's place on the DNA is in doubt, the DNA is left out and the CDR3 is given as listed by TCRdb. This rearrangement joins TRBV7-9 to TRBJ2-3; the table's TRBD2 call for D was not verified on the DNA. Germline values: CDR1 SEHNR, CDR2 FQNEAQ (reference sequence). The CDR3 adds up to 16 amino acids, both ends counted. Here the CDR3 reads CANSLLLAGAIDTLYY.

A note on this clonotype: The junction shows a germline mismatch at one end, possibly a read error. The chain has TRBV4-3 and TRBJ2-7, with 7 bases aligning to TRBD2. CDR3 length: 18 residues. The germline CDR1 and CDR2 sequences are LGHNA and YSLEER. The CDR3 reads CASSQTVTGGLISYEQYF. The CDR3 DNA follows: TGCGCCAGCAGCCAAACTGTGACGGGGGGTCTCATTAGCTACGAGCAATACTTC.

This clonotype was found many times. V is TRBV7-3 and J is TRBJ2-1; 11 nucleotides match TRBD2. Germline V gene sequence: CDR1 SGHTA, CDR2 FQGTGA. This CDR3 has 15 residues. Trimming cost V 3 bases and J 5 bases; bases outside gene matches: 3. CDR3 DNA sequence: TGTGCCAGCAGCTTGACTAGCGGGACGAACAATGAGCAGTTCTTC. It encodes CASSLTSGTNNEQFF.

In its sample, this clonotype was seen once. This chain links TRBV11-2 with TRBJ2-5; possibly TRBD1 or TRBD2 for D (6 bases each). Germline values: CDR1 SGHAT, CDR2 FQNNGV. The CDR3 totals 14 residues. Trimming removed 3 bases at V and 5 bases at J, with 13 bases between. The CDR3 protein is CASSFTGGAETQYF. Written as DNA, the CDR3 is TGTGCCAGCAGCTTTACCGGGGGCGCGGAGACCCAGTACTTC.

With respect to this clonotype: An end of the junction differs from the germline gene, which may be a read error. The V and J genes are TRBV6-2 or TRBV6-3 and TRBJ2-2; TRBD2 matches 7 bases. The CDR3 runs to 14 residues. Looked up from germline, CDR1 is MNHEY and CDR2 is SVGEGT. Here the CDR3 DNA reads TGTGCCAGCGAAGTAGGAGTTCCCAGCGGGAAGCTGTTTTTT. Its translation is CASEVGVPSGKLFF.

Points on this clonotype: One end of the junction does not line up with germline, which may come from a read error. The V and J genes are TRBV11-2 and TRBJ2-7; tentative D call: TRBD2 (5 bases). CDR3 length equals 17 residues. Germline loops: CDR1 SGHAT, CDR2 FQNNGV. The CDR3 DNA is TGTGCCGGCAGCTTAGGAGGTATAGCTCTGAGCTCCTACGAGCGGTACTTC. Protein product: CAGSLGGIALSSYERYF.

The rearrangement uses TRBV11-2 and TRBJ2-7; D uncertain. This CDR3 has 13 residues. V was pared by 2 bases and J by 9 bases, with 14 bases between. The V gene's germline CDR1 is SGHAT and CDR2 FQNNGV. In DNA, the CDR3 is TGTGCCAGCAGCTTAAGTAAGTTAGAGTCGCAGTACTTC. Translation: CASSLSKLESQYF.

As concerns this clonotype: Since the CDR3 does not end with the conserved phenylalanine or tryptophan, this likely comes from a read error. V and J are TRBV10-2 and TRBJ2-1; D gene unclear. The CDR3 consists of 16 residues. Germline values: CDR1 WSHSY, CDR2 SAAADI. The DNA for the CDR3 is TGCGCCACCCAAACAATTCGCCTAGAACAAGGGAATGCGCAGTTCTTA. The encoded protein is CATQTIRLEQGNAQFL.

Comments on this clonotype: An end of the junction does not agree with germline; a read error may underlie this. V gene TRBV6-5 combines with J gene TRBJ2-5; the match to TRBD1 covers 7 bases. The germline V gene encodes CDR1 MNHEY and CDR2 SVGAGI. This CDR3 has 13 amino acids. CDR3 region: CAISTERGLTHYF. The CDR3 DNA reads TGTGCCATCAGTACCGAGAGGGGGCTGACCCATTACTTC.

About this clonotype: This likely comes from a read error, as the CDR3 has no conserved phenylalanine or tryptophan at its end. The DNA is left out, because the CDR3 cannot be placed on it with certainty; the CDR3 is given as TCRdb lists it. The chain employs TRBV14 and TRBJ2-7; the table's D call TRBD2 went unverified against the DNA. CDR1 SGHDN and CDR2 FVKESK come from the germline V gene. The CDR3 region is 15 residues in length, termini included. CDR3 sequence: CASSQAAGTDYEWYL.

For this clonotype: The germline gene is not matched at one end of the junction; a read error may be the cause. The chain uses TRBV12-3 or TRBV12-4 and TRBJ2-1; 10 nucleotides agree with TRBD2. This CDR3 spans 15 amino acids. This CDR3 is CVSSLSRTSGLEQFF. The CDR3 nucleotides read TGTGTCAGCAGCCTGTCTCGGACTAGCGGACTTGAGCAGTTCTTC.

Details on this clonotype: Given the absence of the conserved phenylalanine or tryptophan at the CDR3 end, a read error is likely. The chain couples TRBV4-2 to TRBJ2-7, with 9 bases identical to TRBD2. The germline CDR1 and CDR2 sequences are LGHNA and YNFKEQ. The CDR3 has 15 residues. CDR3 nucleotide sequence: TGTGCCATCAGCCAAAGGACTAGCGTCTCCTATGAGCAGTACTTA. It translates to CAISQRTSVSYEQYL.

Remarks on this clonotype: One end of the junction is discordant with germline, which a read error may explain. V gene TRBV11-1 combines with J gene TRBJ2-2, with TRBD2 identical over 7 bases. In germline, CDR1 is SGHAT, CDR2 FQDESV (reference sequence). There are 16 residues in the CDR3. CDR3 DNA: TGTGCTAGCTGCAGGGTTATGGCGGGAGTGTCCGGGGAGCCGTTTTTT. Translated, it gives CASCRVMAGVSGEPFF.

This clonotype was seen just once. The final CDR3 position lacks the conserved phenylalanine or tryptophan, pointing to a likely read error. The chain combines TRBV13 with TRBJ1-1, with D perhaps TRBD1 (5 bases). Trimming pared 0 bases from V and 9 bases from J, leaving 23 bases between. Germline loops: CDR1 PRHDT, CDR2 FYEKMQ (reference sequence). The CDR3 runs to 17 residues. The CDR3 spells CASSLGGFGIGGTKAFL. CDR3 nucleotide sequence: TGTGCCAGCAGCTTAGGAGGGTTTGGTATTGGGGGTACTAAAGCTTTCCTT.

About this clonotype: Germline and junction disagree at one end, which may indicate a read error. The CDR3 coding sequence is TGCGCCAGCAGCCAGTCGATCTGGCTGGGTGATCCCGTTGATACACAGTATTTT. Residues: CASSQSIWLGDPVDTQYF. This sequence joins TRBV4-3 and TRBJ2-3; unclear D gene. CDR3 size: 18 residues. Germline V CDR1 and CDR2: LGHNA, YSLEER.